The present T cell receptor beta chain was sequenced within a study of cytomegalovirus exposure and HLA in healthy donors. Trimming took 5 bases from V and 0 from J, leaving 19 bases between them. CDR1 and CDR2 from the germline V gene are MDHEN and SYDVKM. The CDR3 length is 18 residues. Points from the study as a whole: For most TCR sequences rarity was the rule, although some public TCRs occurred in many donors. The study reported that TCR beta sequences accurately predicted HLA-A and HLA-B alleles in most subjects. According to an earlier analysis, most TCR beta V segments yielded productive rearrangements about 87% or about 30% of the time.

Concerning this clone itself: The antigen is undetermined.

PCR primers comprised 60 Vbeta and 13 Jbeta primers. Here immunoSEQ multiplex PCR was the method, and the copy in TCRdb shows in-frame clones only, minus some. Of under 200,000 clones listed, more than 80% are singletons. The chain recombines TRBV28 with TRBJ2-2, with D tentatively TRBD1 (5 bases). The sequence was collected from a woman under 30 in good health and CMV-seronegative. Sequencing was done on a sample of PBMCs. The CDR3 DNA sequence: TGTGCCAGCAGTATAATTCTGGGGCCTATGTCGAACACCGGGGAGCTGTTTTTT. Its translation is CASSIILGPMSNTGELFF. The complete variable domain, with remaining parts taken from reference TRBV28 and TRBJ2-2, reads DVKVTQSSRYLVKRTGEKVFLECVQDMDHENMFWYRQDPGLGLRLIYFSYDVKMKEKGDIPEGYSVSREKKERFSLILESASTNQTSMYLCASSIILGPMSNTGELFFGEGSRLTVL.